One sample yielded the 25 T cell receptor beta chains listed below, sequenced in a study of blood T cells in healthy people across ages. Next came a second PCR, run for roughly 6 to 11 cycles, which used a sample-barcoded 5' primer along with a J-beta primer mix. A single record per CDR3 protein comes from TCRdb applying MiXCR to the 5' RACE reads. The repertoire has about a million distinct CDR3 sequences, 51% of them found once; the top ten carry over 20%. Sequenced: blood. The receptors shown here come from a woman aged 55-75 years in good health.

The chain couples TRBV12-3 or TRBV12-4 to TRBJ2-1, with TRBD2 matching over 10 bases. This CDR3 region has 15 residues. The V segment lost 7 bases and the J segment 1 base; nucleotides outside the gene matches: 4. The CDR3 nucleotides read TGTGCCAGCACCACTAGCGGGACTTCCTACAATGAGCAGTTCTTC. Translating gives CASTTSGTSYNEQFF.

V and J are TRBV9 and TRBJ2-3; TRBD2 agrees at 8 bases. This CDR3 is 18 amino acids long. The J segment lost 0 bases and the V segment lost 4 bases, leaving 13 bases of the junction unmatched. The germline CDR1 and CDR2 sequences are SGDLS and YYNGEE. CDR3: CASSLGVAGGPSTDTQYF. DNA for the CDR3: TGTGCCAGCAGCCTGGGGGTGGCGGGAGGCCCTAGCACAGATACGCAGTATTTT.

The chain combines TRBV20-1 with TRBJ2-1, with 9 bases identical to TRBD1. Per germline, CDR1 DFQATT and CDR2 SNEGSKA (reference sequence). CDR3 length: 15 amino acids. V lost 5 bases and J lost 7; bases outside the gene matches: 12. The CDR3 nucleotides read TGCAGTGCTTTGACCGGGACAGGGAATTGGAATGAGCAGTTCTTC. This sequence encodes CSALTGTGNWNEQFF.

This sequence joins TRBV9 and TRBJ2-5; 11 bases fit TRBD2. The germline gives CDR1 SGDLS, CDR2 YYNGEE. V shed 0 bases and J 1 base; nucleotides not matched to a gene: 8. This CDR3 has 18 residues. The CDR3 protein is CASSVGVRGLAAQETQYF. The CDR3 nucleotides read TGTGCCAGCAGCGTAGGCGTCAGGGGACTAGCGGCCCAAGAGACCCAGTACTTC.

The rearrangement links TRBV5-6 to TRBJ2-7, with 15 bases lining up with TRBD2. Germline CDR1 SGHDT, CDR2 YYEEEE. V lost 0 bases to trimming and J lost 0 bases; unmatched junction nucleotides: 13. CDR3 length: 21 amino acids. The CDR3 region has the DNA TGTGCCAGCAGCTTGGCCTCCACGCCGGGACTAGCGGGGGGCTCCTCCTACGAGCAGTACTTC. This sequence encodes CASSLASTPGLAGGSSYEQYF.

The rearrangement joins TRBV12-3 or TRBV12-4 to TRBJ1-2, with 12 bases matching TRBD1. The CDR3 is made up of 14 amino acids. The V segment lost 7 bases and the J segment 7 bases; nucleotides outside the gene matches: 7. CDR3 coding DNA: TGTGCCAGCAAGGGGGGACAGGGGGCAGGTGGCTACACCTTC. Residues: CASKGGQGAGGYTF.

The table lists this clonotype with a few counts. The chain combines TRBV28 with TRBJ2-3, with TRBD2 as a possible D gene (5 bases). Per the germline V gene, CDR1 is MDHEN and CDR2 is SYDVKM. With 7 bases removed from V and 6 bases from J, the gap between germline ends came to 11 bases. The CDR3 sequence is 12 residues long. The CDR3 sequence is CASKGSEDTQYF. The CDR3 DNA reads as TGTGCCAGCAAAGGGAGTGAGGATACGCAGTATTTT.

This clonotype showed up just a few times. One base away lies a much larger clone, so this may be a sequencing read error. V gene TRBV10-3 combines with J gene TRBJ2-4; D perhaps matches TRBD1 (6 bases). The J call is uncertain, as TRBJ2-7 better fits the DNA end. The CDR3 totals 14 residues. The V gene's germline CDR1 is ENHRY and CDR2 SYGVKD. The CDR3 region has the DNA TGTGCCACCTGGAAAGACAGGACTGTCTACGAGCAGTACTTC. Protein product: CATWKDRTVYEQYF.

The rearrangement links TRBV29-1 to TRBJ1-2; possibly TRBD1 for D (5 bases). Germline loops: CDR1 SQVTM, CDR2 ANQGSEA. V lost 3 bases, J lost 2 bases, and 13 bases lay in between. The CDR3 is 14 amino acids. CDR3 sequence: CSVEGGRQNYGYTF. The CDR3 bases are TGCAGCGTTGAGGGGGGACGACAGAACTATGGCTACACCTTC.

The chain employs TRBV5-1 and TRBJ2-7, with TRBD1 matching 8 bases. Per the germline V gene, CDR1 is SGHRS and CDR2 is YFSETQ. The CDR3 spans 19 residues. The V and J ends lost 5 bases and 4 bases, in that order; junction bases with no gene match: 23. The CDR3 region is CASSKRLRQQGQEPYEQYF. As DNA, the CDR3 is TGCGCCAGCAGTAAGCGCCTACGACAGCAGGGACAGGAGCCATACGAGCAGTACTTC.

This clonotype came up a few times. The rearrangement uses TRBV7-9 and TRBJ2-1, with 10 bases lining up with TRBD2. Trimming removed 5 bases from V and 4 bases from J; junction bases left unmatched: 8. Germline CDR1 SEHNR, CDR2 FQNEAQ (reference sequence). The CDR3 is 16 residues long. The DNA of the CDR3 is TGTGCCAGCAGCGGGAAACTAGCGGGGCTTTACAATGAGCAGTTCTTC. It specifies CASSGKLAGLYNEQFF.

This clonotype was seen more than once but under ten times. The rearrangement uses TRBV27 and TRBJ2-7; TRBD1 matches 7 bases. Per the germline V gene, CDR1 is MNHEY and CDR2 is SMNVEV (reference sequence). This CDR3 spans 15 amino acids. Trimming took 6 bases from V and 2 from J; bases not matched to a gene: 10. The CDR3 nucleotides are TGTGCCAGCAGCACAACCGGGACAGCAACCTACGAGCAGTACTTC. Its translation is CASSTTGTATYEQYF.

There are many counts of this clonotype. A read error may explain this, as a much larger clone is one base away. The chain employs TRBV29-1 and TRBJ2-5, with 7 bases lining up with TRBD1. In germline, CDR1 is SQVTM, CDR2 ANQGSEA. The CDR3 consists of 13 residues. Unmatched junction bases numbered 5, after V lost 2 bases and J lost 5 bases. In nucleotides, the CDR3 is TGCAGCGTTGAATGCACAGGGGTGGAGACCCAGTACTTC. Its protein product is CSVECTGVETQYF. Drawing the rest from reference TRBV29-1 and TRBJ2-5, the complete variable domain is SAVISQKPSRDICQRGTSLTIQCQVDSQVTMMFWYRQQPGQSLTLIATANQGSEATYESGFVIDKFPISRPNLTFSTLTVSNMSPEDSSIYLCSVECTGVETQYFGPGTRLLVL.

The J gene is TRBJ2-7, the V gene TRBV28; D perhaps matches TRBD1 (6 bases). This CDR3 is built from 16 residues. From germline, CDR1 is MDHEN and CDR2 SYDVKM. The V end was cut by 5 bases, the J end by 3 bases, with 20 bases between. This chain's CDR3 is CASSIGRQVRIYEQYF. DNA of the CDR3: TGTGCCAGCAGTATTGGCAGACAGGTCCGAATCTACGAGCAGTACTTC.

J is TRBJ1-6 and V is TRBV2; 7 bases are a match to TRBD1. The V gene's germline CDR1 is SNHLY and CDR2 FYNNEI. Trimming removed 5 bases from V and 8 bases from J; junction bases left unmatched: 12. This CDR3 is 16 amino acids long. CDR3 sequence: CASSTSGGQFYSPLHF. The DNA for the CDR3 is TGTGCCAGCAGTACAAGCGGGGGACAGTTTTATTCACCCCTCCACTTT.

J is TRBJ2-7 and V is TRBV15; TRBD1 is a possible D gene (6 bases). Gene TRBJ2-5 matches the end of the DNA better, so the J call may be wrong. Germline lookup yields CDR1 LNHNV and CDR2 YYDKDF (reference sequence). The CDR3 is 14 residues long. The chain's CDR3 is CATGLAGAKETQYF. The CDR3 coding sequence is TGTGCCACCGGGCTAGCAGGGGCAAAAGAGACCCAGTACTTC.

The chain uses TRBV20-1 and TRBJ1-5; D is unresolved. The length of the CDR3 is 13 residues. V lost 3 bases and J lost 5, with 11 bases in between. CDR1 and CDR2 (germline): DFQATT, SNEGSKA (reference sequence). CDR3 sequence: CSARGSGDQPQHF. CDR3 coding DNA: TGCAGTGCTAGGGGGTCAGGAGATCAGCCCCAGCATTTT.

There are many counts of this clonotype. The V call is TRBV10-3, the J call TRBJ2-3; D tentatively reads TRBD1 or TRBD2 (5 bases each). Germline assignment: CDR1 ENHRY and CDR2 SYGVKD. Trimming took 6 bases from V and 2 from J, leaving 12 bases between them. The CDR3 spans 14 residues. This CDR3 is CAISSGTNTDTQYF. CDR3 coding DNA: TGTGCCATCAGCTCCGGGACCAACACAGATACGCAGTATTTT.

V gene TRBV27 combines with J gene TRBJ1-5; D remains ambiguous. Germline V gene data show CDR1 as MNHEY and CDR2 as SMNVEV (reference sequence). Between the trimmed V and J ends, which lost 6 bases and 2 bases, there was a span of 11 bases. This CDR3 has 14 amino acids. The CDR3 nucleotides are TGTGCCAGCAGCCTAACGTGGGGCAATCAGCCCCAGCATTTT. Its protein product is CASSLTWGNQPQHF.

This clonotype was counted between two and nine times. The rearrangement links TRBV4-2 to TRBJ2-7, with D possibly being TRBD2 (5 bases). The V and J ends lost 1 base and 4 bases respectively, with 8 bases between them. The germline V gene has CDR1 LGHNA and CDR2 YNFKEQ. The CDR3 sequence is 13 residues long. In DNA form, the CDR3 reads TGTGCCAGCAGCCAAGTACCGGGGTACGAGCAGTACTTC. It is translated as CASSQVPGYEQYF.

The CDR3 here is CSADGTSGTLAKNIQYF. The DNA for the CDR3 is TGCAGTGCCGACGGGACTAGCGGGACCCTAGCCAAAAACATTCAGTACTTC. The V call is TRBV20-1, the J call TRBJ2-4; TRBD2 agrees at 13 bases. The CDR3 is 17 residues long. V gave up 6 bases and J gave up 0 bases; unmatched junction bases: 8. Germline V gives CDR1 DFQATT, CDR2 SNEGSKA (reference sequence).

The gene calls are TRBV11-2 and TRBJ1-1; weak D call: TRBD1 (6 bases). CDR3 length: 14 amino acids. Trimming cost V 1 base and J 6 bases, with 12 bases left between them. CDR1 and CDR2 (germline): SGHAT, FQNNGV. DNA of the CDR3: TGTGCCAGCAGCTTAGTAGGGGGAGGGTCTGAAGCTTTCTTT. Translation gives CASSLVGGGSEAFF.

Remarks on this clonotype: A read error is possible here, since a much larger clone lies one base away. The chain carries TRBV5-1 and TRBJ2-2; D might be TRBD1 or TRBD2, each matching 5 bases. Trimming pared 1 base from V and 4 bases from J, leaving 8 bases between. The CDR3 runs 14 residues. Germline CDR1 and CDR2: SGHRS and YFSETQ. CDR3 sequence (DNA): TGCGCCAGCAGCTTGTGGGACGGCACCGGGGAGCTGTTTTTT. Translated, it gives CASSLWDGTGELFF.

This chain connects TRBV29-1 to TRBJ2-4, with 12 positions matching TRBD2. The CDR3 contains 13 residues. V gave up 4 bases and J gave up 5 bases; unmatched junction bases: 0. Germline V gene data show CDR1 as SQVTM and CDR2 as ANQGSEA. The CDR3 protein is CSVGLAGENIQYF. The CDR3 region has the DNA TGCAGCGTTGGACTAGCGGGAGAAAACATTCAGTACTTC.

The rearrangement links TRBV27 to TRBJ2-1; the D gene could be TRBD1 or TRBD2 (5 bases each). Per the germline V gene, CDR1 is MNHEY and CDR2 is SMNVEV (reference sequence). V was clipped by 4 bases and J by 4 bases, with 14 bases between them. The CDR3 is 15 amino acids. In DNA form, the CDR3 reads TGTGCCAGCAGTTCCCGGGACCGTTGGTACAATGAGCAGTTCTTC. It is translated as CASSSRDRWYNEQFF.